This T cell receptor beta chain was identified during a study of blood T cells in healthy people across ages (dated by TCRdb to the mid-2010s). In terms of the full investigation: In model experiments, roughly one uniquely barcoded TCR beta cDNA molecule per two T cells was captured by template switching. The study measured age-related changes in TCR beta repertoire diversity using deep sequencing normalized with unique cDNA molecular identifiers. Four age groups were formed from the donors: young (average approximately 15 years), middle-aged (approximately 40), aged (about 62) and long-lived (more than 75). To avoid experimental bias, donors of different ages were spread randomly across the sequencing lanes. For two donors (one aged 18 to 30 and one aged 80 or older), the study analyzed two additional independent replicas of 1 million unique cDNA reads from the same blood draw. The paper's findings and limits, for the study overall: Conclusive comparison of naive and antigen-experienced compartments was prevented by the profiling of bulk unsorted PBMCs. Because donor CMV infection status was unknown, age-related changes in expanded clonotypes were potentially confounded. Compared with the aged group, the long-lived group had more naive CD4+ T cells, fewer expanded clones and increased TCR diversity, a pattern suggesting age selection. Estimates of total diversity based on one million sequenced T cells were considered lower bounds and underestimates. Observed TCR beta diversity correlated strongly with the percentage of naive T cells measured by flow cytometry. As age increased, observed TCR beta diversity per million T cells dropped in a roughly linear way, and a significant reduction was already evident by age 40.

Systemically healthy Caucasian individuals from Russia, some 38 in total and aged roughly 6 to 95 years, were included as donors. Each donor gave about 9.7 milliliters of peripheral blood, drawn into EDTA-treated Vacutainer tubes. Ficoll-Paque density-gradient centrifugation was used to isolate PBMCs, with at least 7 million per sample. Total RNA was extracted from PBMCs with Trizol reagent, with at least 6 micrograms obtained per sample. The percentages of naive CD45RAhigh/CD27high T cells were determined by flow cytometry on a PBMC aliquot from every donor. Cut back by 9 bases and 10 bases, the V and J ends lie 19 bases apart. Inclusive of the bounding cysteine and phenylalanine, the CDR3 is 14 residues long. The DNA shown is the 42-base CDR3, in frame from base 1. Per the germline V gene (reference sequence), SEHNR is the CDR1 and FQNEAQ is the CDR2. Library generation was performed with 5' RACE. Reads for this sample came from an Illumina HiSeq 2500. A second PCR of roughly 7 to 12 cycles was run with a J-beta primer mix and a sample-barcoded 5' primer. A unique molecular identifier was introduced onto each TCR beta cDNA molecule by a template-switch 5' adaptor carrying 12 random nucleotides. Each sample yielded at least 2.5 million CDR3-containing paired-end reads. First-strand cDNA synthesis was performed from all RNA using the Mint cDNA synthesis kit, with priming by a TRBC-specific oligonucleotide. All cDNA was treated with uracil-DNA glycosylase and then went through a first 18-cycle PCR with the universal primers M1SS and BC2_uni_R. The authors processed their data as follows. For normalization, 1 million high-quality reads were randomly selected from each sample, with every read carrying a distinct molecular identifier. Instead of being binned into consensus sequences, reads that shared molecular identifiers were thrown out. MiTCR, with a Q25 quality threshold and the strictest error-elimination algorithm, was used for CDR3 identification, clonotype clustering and error correction. A nonparametric unseen species model with Euler transformation was used to estimate a lower bound on total TCR beta diversity. TCRdb reprocessed the public reads (quality trimming at Q25 with fastp, clone calling with MiXCR) and kept in-frame beta chains. Rows matching on CDR3 protein sequence are summarized as one entry with the most common DNA and genes. These V and J calls derive from TCRdb rather than the authors' analysis. Across this sample there are 1.5 million to 2 million distinct CDR3 sequences, with under 30% seen only once. The ten biggest clones cover 7.7% of the sample.

In regard to this clonotype: Its antigen is still unknown. Per-nucleotide qualities are absent, and no much larger clonotype sits a single base away.

The chain was built from TRBV7-9 and TRBJ1-6, with no confident D gene call. Sequencing used blood. This receptor was taken from a woman in her 30s in good health. In nucleotides, the sequence is TGTGCCAGTCGCCCGGACGGTGAACAATCACCCCTCCACTTT. It translates as CASRPDGEQSPLHF.